The rows below give T cell receptor beta chains drawn from one sample of a study of T cells in Graves' hyperthyroidism and ophthalmopathy. Each CDR3 protein is one row after TCRdb ran MiXCR on the multiplex PCR reads. Among 550,000 to 850,000 distinct CDR3 sequences listed, around 20% were seen once. The sample was blood. The receptors were sampled from a woman in her fifties or sixties with Graves' hyperthyroidism that later progressed to Graves' ophthalmopathy. Each CDR3 is given with its conserved first and last residue. Each record gives: CDR3 DNA, CDR3 protein, clone size, V gene, J gene, D gene. The D gene is left open where the match is weak. A clone size is listed for some rows: how often the clone was seen (once, few, many), or a class if it is expanded.

TGTGCCAGTAGTATGGTGGGAAACACCATATATTTT	CASSMVGNTIYF	NA	TRBV19	TRBJ1-3	NA
TGTGCCGGCAGCCCTGACAGGGTAGGCGGGGAGCTGTTTTTT	CAGSPDRVGGELFF	few	TRBV5-6	TRBJ2-2	TRBD1
TGTGCCAGCAGCTTGGTACAGGGGGCTGTTATGAACACTGAAGCTTTCTTT	CASSLVQGAVMNTEAFF	NA	TRBV5-6	TRBJ1-1	TRBD1
TGTGCCAGCAGTAGATCGTCCAGACCCAATCAGCCCCAGCATTTT	CASSRSSRPNQPQHF	NA	TRBV12-3/TRBV12-4	TRBJ1-5	NA
TGTGCCAGCAGCTTGGACGACGGGACCCAGTACTTC	CASSLDDGTQYF	many	TRBV5-6	TRBJ2-5	NA
TGTGCCAGCAGCGAACTAGCGGGGCTCGATACGCAGTATTTT	CASSELAGLDTQYF	many	TRBV7-9	TRBJ2-3	TRBD2
TGTGCCAGCAGCCGCCTCGGACAGGGGGTTAATTCACCCCTCCACTTT	CASSRLGQGVNSPLHF	few	TRBV14	TRBJ1-6	TRBD1
TGCAGTGCGAGCAGGGTGACCGGCAATTCACCCCTCCACTTT	CSASRVTGNSPLHF	NA	TRBV20-1	TRBJ1-6	NA
TGTGCCAGTAGCGAGTGGGACCGCTCCTACGAGCAGTACTTC	CASSEWDRSYEQYF	few	TRBV19	TRBJ2-7	NA
TGTGCCAGTAGTATGGTACAGGGGGCCCAGTACTTC	CASSMVQGAQYF	NA	TRBV19	TRBJ2-5	TRBD1
TGTGCCTGGACCCGCCGGGACATCACCTACGAGCAGTACTTC	CAWTRRDITYEQYF	many	TRBV30	TRBJ2-7	NA
TGTGCCAGCAGTTACTCCCGGGACAGGGGGCTCGAGCAGTACTTC	CASSYSRDRGLEQYF	few	TRBV6-5	TRBJ2-7	TRBD1
TGTGCCAGCAGCGTAGAAGGAAAGTTGGGACGGGGCACTGAAGCTTTCTTT	CASSVEGKLGRGTEAFF	NA	TRBV9	TRBJ1-1	NA
TGCGCCAGCAGCTTGTCCGGGACAGCATCCAAAAACATTCAGTACTTC	CASSLSGTASKNIQYF	NA	TRBV5-1	TRBJ2-4	TRBD1
TGTGCCAGCAGTGAACGGGTCCTGGGGGTCGCCGTGGTGGACACCTTC	CASSERVLGVAVVDTF	NA	TRBV2	TRBJ1-2	NA
TGTGCCAGCAGCGTAGAAGGGTTCTCTGGAAACACCATATATTTT	CASSVEGFSGNTIYF	few	TRBV9	TRBJ1-3	NA
TGTGCCAGCAGCTTAGAGAGGAGTCAGCCCCAGCATTTT	CASSLERSQPQHF	NA	TRBV7-2	TRBJ1-5	NA
TGTGCCACAGGGGCAAATGATGAGCAGTTCTTC	CATGANDEQFF	many	TRBV7-6	TRBJ2-1	NA
TGTGCCACCAGAATCCGGGACAGCGCCCTTAACTACGAGCAGTACTTC	CATRIRDSALNYEQYF	few	TRBV6-1	TRBJ2-7	TRBD1
TGCAGTGCTAGTAGGGGGACGGGCAATCAGCCCCAGCATTTT	CSASRGTGNQPQHF	many	TRBV20-1	TRBJ1-5	NA
TGCAGTGCTCGGGACAGGGGCCTACCCCTGAACACTGAAGCTTTCTTT	CSARDRGLPLNTEAFF	NA	TRBV20-1	TRBJ1-1	TRBD1
TGTGCCAGCAGCCCATTCGGGAGGGGCATCGACGGGGAGCTGTTTTTT	CASSPFGRGIDGELFF	many	TRBV3-1	TRBJ2-2	TRBD2
TGTGCCATCAGAGGGGGGAGGACTGAAGCTTTCTTT	CAIRGGRTEAFF	NA	TRBV10-3	TRBJ1-1	NA
TGTGCTAGTGGTTTGGGTCTCAATGAAAAACTGTTTTTT	CASGLGLNEKLFF	few	TRBV12-5	TRBJ1-4	NA
TGCGCCAGCAGCTTGGTGACAGGGGAGACTGAAGCTTTCTTT	CASSLVTGETEAFF	many	TRBV5-1	TRBJ1-1	TRBD1